This T cell receptor (beta chain) emerged from a study of T cells after yellow fever vaccination. 5'RACE template switching produced TCR cDNA carrying a universal primer site and UMIs. TCRdb reanalysed the 5' RACE reads using MiXCR and keeps one entry per CDR3 protein. The table records some 240,000 distinct CDR3 sequences, under 3.5% of them present only once. V gave up 2 bases and J gave up 2 bases, with 10 bases separating them. CDR1 SQVTM and CDR2 ANQGSEA come from the germline V gene. The CDR3 length is 13 residues. This chain joins TRBV29-1 and TRBJ2-7; D possibly corresponds to TRBD2 (5 bases). The material sequenced was CD4+ T cells sorted from PBMCs, taken 10 days after the yellow fever booster vaccination. This sequence was found in a man between 18 and 35 years old who received the YFV17D yellow fever vaccine. CDR3 in DNA: TGCAGCGTTGAACGGGATAAGACCTACGAGCAGTACTTC. It specifies CSVERDKTYEQYF.